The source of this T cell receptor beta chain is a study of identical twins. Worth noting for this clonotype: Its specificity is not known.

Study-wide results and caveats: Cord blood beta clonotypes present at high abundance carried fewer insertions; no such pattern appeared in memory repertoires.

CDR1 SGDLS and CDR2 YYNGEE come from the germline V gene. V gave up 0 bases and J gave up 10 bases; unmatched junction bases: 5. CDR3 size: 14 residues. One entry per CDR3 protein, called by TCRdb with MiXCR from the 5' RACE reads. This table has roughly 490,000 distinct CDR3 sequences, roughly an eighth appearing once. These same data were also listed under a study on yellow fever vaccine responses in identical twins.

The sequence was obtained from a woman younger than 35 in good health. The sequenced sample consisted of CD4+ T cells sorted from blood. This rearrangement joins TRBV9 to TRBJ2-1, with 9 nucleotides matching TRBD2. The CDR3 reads CASSVGPSGNEQFF. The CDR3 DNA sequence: TGTGCCAGCAGCGTAGGCCCTAGCGGGAACGAGCAGTTCTTC. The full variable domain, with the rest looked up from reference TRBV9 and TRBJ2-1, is DSGVTQTPKHLITATGQRVTLRCSPRSGDLSVYWYQQSLDQGLQFLIQYYNGEERAKGNILERFSAQQFPDLHSELNLSSLELGDSALYFCASSVGPSGNEQFFGPGTRLTVL.